One sample yielded the 27 T cell receptor beta chains listed below, sequenced in a study of blood T cells in healthy people across ages. A J-beta primer mix and a sample-barcoded 5' primer were used in a second PCR of roughly 6 to 11 cycles. TCRdb re-called the 5' RACE reads with MiXCR, one entry per CDR3 protein. The sample has almost 1 million distinct CDR3 sequences; about 51% are singletons. The sample taken for sequencing was blood. These receptors came from an older woman in good health.

The chain couples TRBV28 to TRBJ2-7; 10 bases map to TRBD2. The end of the DNA aligns better with TRBJ2-5, so the J call may be wrong. CDR3 size: 16 residues. The germline V gene has CDR1 MDHEN and CDR2 SYDVKM. This CDR3 is CASSLGLAGEAETQYF. For the CDR3, the DNA is TGTGCCAGCAGTTTGGGGCTAGCGGGGGAGGCAGAGACCCAGTACTTC.

The chain joins TRBV7-9 to TRBJ2-3; D gene ambiguous. The CDR3 totals 13 residues. Germline CDR1 and CDR2: SEHNR and FQNEAQ (reference sequence). V dropped 6 bases and J dropped 5 bases, with 12 bases sitting between them. The CDR3 region is CASRGSSLDTQYF. The CDR3 coding sequence is TGTGCCAGCAGGGGCTCAAGCCTAGATACGCAGTATTTT.

On this clonotype: This could be a read error, since a much larger clone is one nucleotide away. V usage is TRBV4-1 and J usage is TRBJ1-6; 7 positions match TRBD1. The V gene's germline CDR1 is MGHRA and CDR2 YSYEKL. Germline trimming cut 1 base from V and 10 bases from J; bases unmatched to any gene: 7. The CDR3 totals 15 residues. The CDR3 sequence: CASSQAGQRGSPLHF. CDR3 DNA: TGCGCCAGCAGCCAAGCGGGACAGAGGGGCTCACCCCTCCACTTT.

V is TRBV27 and J is TRBJ2-1; D is perhaps TRBD1 or TRBD2 (6 bases each). Trimming took off 0 bases at V and 3 bases at J, with 9 bases between the two ends. The CDR3 has 15 amino acids. The V gene's germline CDR1 is MNHEY and CDR2 SMNVEV (reference sequence). The chain's CDR3 is CASSLSRGGYNEQFF. The CDR3, as DNA: TGTGCCAGCAGTTTATCCAGGGGAGGCTACAATGAGCAGTTCTTC.

There are a few counts of this clonotype. DNA of the CDR3: TGCGCCAGCAGCTGGGACACAGGCTACGAGCAGTACTTC. Protein: CASSWDTGYEQYF. The gene calls are TRBV5-1 and TRBJ2-4; D perhaps matches TRBD1 (6 bases). The J call is in doubt because the DNA end fits TRBJ2-7 better. This CDR3 is built from 13 residues. Germline V CDR1 and CDR2: SGHRS, YFSETQ.

This sequence joins TRBV28 and TRBJ2-7; D possibly corresponds to TRBD1 (6 bases). The V end was cut by 6 bases, the J end by 3 bases, with 18 bases between. The CDR3 sequence is 15 residues long. CDR1 and CDR2 (germline): MDHEN, SYDVKM. Here the CDR3 reads CASRHQDSRNYEQYF. DNA for the CDR3: TGTGCCAGCAGACACCAGGACAGCAGGAACTACGAGCAGTACTTC.

The rearrangement uses TRBV7-3 and TRBJ2-1, with 7 bases identical to TRBD2. Trimming cost V 0 bases and J 5 bases; bases outside gene matches: 10. The CDR3 runs 17 residues. Germline V gene data show CDR1 as SGHTA and CDR2 as FQGTGA. The CDR3 is CASSLTFGLAEDNEQFF. DNA of the CDR3: TGTGCCAGCAGCTTAACGTTTGGTCTAGCGGAAGACAATGAGCAGTTCTTC.

A few counts support this clonotype. V gene TRBV18 combines with J gene TRBJ2-7, with 8 nucleotides matching TRBD1. Trimming removed 6 bases from V and 7 bases from J; junction bases left unmatched: 11. The CDR3 loop spans 14 amino acids. CDR1 and CDR2 from the germline V gene are KGHSH and LQKENI. The CDR3 DNA sequence: TGTGCCAGCTCTGTCGGTCAGGGGGCCGGGGAGCAGTACTTC. Its translation is CASSVGQGAGEQYF.

The genes are TRBV7-4 and TRBJ2-3, with D perhaps TRBD2 (5 bases). CDR3 length: 16 residues. V dropped 6 bases and J dropped 2 bases, with 18 bases sitting between them. Looked up from germline, CDR1 is SGHVT and CDR2 is SQSDAQ. The CDR3 region has the DNA TGTGCCAGCAGTATTACCAAGGAGGAGGACACAGATACGCAGTATTTT. This codes for CASSITKEEDTDTQYF.

This clonotype was detected only a few times. The CDR3 sequence is CASSLAETDYGYTF. The CDR3 region has the DNA TGTGCCAGCAGCTTGGCAGAGACCGACTATGGCTACACCTTC. The V and J genes are TRBV5-5 and TRBJ1-2; no clear D gene. CDR3 size: 14 residues. Trimming took off 0 bases at V and 3 bases at J, with 9 bases between the two ends. The germline V gene encodes CDR1 SGHKS and CDR2 YYEKEE (reference sequence).

This clonotype has a handful of counts. V is TRBV6-2 or TRBV6-3 and J is TRBJ1-5, with D possibly being TRBD1 (5 bases). V lost 5 bases to trimming and J lost 1 base, with 15 bases between them. The length of the CDR3 is 16 residues. The germline V gene has CDR1 MNHEY and CDR2 SVGEGT. The CDR3 loop reads CASSHVGGTSNQPQHF. The CDR3 bases are TGTGCCAGCAGTCACGTAGGAGGGACCAGCAATCAGCCCCAGCATTTT.

V gene TRBV7-6 combines with J gene TRBJ2-5; the match to TRBD2 covers 11 bases. V dropped 5 bases and J dropped 5; count of bases not matched to a gene: 7. This CDR3 contains 15 residues. The germline V gene has CDR1 SGHVS and CDR2 FNYEAQ. The CDR3 protein is CASSQNSGRGETQYF. The CDR3 nucleotides read TGTGCCAGCAGCCAGAATAGCGGGAGGGGGGAGACCCAGTACTTC.

This clonotype was picked up many times. The chain combines TRBV10-3 with TRBJ2-5, with TRBD1 identical over 7 bases. The CDR3 runs 14 residues. Germline trimming cut 6 bases from V and 1 base from J; bases unmatched to any gene: 5. Looked up from germline, CDR1 is ENHRY and CDR2 is SYGVKD. CDR3 in amino acids: CAIRARDSQETQYF. CDR3 sequence (DNA): TGTGCCATCAGAGCACGGGACAGCCAAGAGACCCAGTACTTC.

This clonotype was counted only a few times. The V call is TRBV20-1, the J call TRBJ2-3; D uncertain. V was pared by 5 bases and J by 5 bases, with 8 bases between. The V gene's germline CDR1 is DFQATT and CDR2 SNEGSKA (reference sequence). CDR3 length equals 11 residues. DNA for the CDR3: TGCAGTGCTTCGGGTGTAGATACGCAGTATTTT. Its translation: CSASGVDTQYF.

V and J are TRBV28 and TRBJ1-5; D is undetermined. Trimming cost V 5 bases and J 0 bases, with 11 bases left between them. From germline, CDR1 is MDHEN and CDR2 SYDVKM. This CDR3 is built from 15 residues. The CDR3 coding sequence is TGTGCCAGCAGTCCTCGAGGGAGTAGCAATCAGCCCCAGCATTTT. Translated: CASSPRGSSNQPQHF. Combining the CDR3 with reference TRBV28 and TRBJ1-5 gives the whole variable domain DVKVTQSSRYLVKRTGEKVFLECVQDMDHENMFWYRQDPGLGLRLIYFSYDVKMKEKGDIPEGYSVSREKKERFSLILESASTNQTSMYLCASSPRGSSNQPQHFGDGTRLSIL.

V is TRBV14 and J is TRBJ2-3; D ambiguous. The germline V gene has CDR1 SGHDN and CDR2 FVKESK. The CDR3 has 13 residues. V lost 2 bases, J lost 2 bases, and 5 bases lay in between. CDR3 sequence reads: CASSQLYTDTQYF. The CDR3 region has the DNA TGTGCCAGCAGCCAATTGTACACAGATACGCAGTATTTT. Full variable domain (missing parts from reference TRBV14 and TRBJ2-3): EAGVTQFPSHSVIEKGQTVTLRCDPISGHDNLYWYRRVMGKEIKFLLHFVKESKQDESGMPNNRFLAERTGGTYSTLKVQPAELEDSGVYFCASSQLYTDTQYFGPGTRLTVL.

The chain carries TRBV28 and TRBJ2-3, with D perhaps matching TRBD1 or TRBD2 (5 bases each). The V end lost 7 bases, the J end lost 4 bases, and 21 bases lay between the germline ends. CDR3 length equals 16 residues. Germline lookup yields CDR1 MDHEN and CDR2 SYDVKM. The CDR3 spells CASKMGPPTSPDTQYF. The CDR3 DNA follows: TGTGCCAGCAAAATGGGACCACCGACCTCCCCAGATACGCAGTATTTT.

The chain joins TRBV6-5 to TRBJ2-4; D is ambiguous. The DNA end favors TRBJ2-7, so the J call may be wrong. Germline-derived CDR1 and CDR2 are MNHEY and SVGAGI. This CDR3 is 14 amino acids long. CDR3 DNA: TGTGCCAGCAGTTACGCGATGGGCAGCTACGAGCAGTACTTC. This gives the protein CASSYAMGSYEQYF.

CDR3 amino acids: CASSPGGRAGQDEQFF. CDR3 coding DNA: TGTGCCAGCAGTCCCGGGGGACGAGCGGGTCAGGATGAGCAGTTCTTC. The chain has TRBV28 and TRBJ2-1; tentatively, D is TRBD2 (6 bases). The V gene lost 5 bases and the J gene lost 8 bases, with 22 bases spanning the gap. The CDR3 runs 16 residues. The germline V gene encodes CDR1 MDHEN and CDR2 SYDVKM. Based on the CDR3 plus reference TRBV28 and TRBJ2-1, the full variable domain is DVKVTQSSRYLVKRTGEKVFLECVQDMDHENMFWYRQDPGLGLRLIYFSYDVKMKEKGDIPEGYSVSREKKERFSLILESASTNQTSMYLCASSPGGRAGQDEQFFGPGTRLTVL.

About this clonotype: This may arise from a read error, as a much more abundant clone is one base away. V gene TRBV14 combines with J gene TRBJ2-4; D unclear. The V end was cut by 3 bases, the J end by 1 base, with 7 bases between. Germline V lookup: CDR1 SGHDN, CDR2 FVKESK. The CDR3 is 14 residues long. The CDR3 protein is CASSHSGAKNIQYF. For the CDR3, the DNA is TGTGCCAGCAGCCATTCTGGGGCCAAAAACATTCAGTACTTC. Variable domain in full (rest from reference TRBV14 and TRBJ2-4): EAGVTQFPSHSVIEKGQTVTLRCDPISGHDNLYWYRRVMGKEIKFLLHFVKESKQDESGMPNNRFLAERTGGTYSTLKVQPAELEDSGVYFCASSHSGAKNIQYFGAGTRLSVL.

The table lists this clonotype with many counts. This sequence joins TRBV6-5 and TRBJ1-1; TRBD1 might be the D (5 bases). Germline V lookup: CDR1 MNHEY, CDR2 SVGAGI. V was shortened by 8 bases and J by 0 bases, with 22 bases between the two germline ends. The CDR3 has 17 amino acids. The DNA of the CDR3 is TGTGCCAGCTCATTCTGGGGTAGAGGGGACTTGAACACTGAAGCTTTCTTT. It translates to CASSFWGRGDLNTEAFF.

This rearrangement joins TRBV15 to TRBJ2-4; 8 nucleotides line up with TRBD2. The J call may be in error: the DNA end matches TRBJ2-7 better. CDR3 length equals 14 residues. Germline V gives CDR1 LNHNV, CDR2 YYDKDF (reference sequence). The CDR3 reads CATSSDLAGYEQYF. DNA of the CDR3: TGTGCCACCAGCAGCGATCTAGCGGGTTACGAGCAGTACTTC.

V usage is TRBV4-2 and J usage is TRBJ2-7; the match to TRBD2 covers 9 bases. This CDR3 is 19 amino acids long. The ends lost 0 bases at V and 0 bases at J; junction bases unmatched: 12. Per germline, CDR1 LGHNA and CDR2 YNFKEQ. The CDR3 loop is CASSQDLRASGTSSYEQYF. CDR3 DNA sequence: TGTGCCAGCAGCCAAGATCTCAGGGCTAGCGGGACCAGCTCCTACGAGCAGTACTTC.

The rearrangement joins TRBV27 to TRBJ2-4; TRBD1 might be the D (6 bases). This CDR3 spans 14 amino acids. V was clipped by 11 bases and J by 13 bases, with 27 bases between them. CDR1 MNHEY and CDR2 SMNVEV come from the germline V gene (reference sequence). The CDR3 is CAAVPGDTSWKQYF. The CDR3 nucleotides read TGTGCCGCAGTCCCAGGGGACACCTCTTGGAAGCAGTACTTC.

The chain couples TRBV27 to TRBJ1-1, with a possible D match to TRBD1 (5 bases). Looked up from germline, CDR1 is MNHEY and CDR2 is SMNVEV (reference sequence). The CDR3 contains 14 residues. V lost 10 bases and J lost 7, with 22 bases in between. The CDR3 region has the DNA TGTGCCACCAGGGTGGGGGGGTCAAACCATGAAGCTTTCTTT. This gives the protein CATRVGGSNHEAFF.

This clonotype appeared a few times. The V and J genes are TRBV4-1 and TRBJ2-5, with D unclear. This CDR3 is built from 15 residues. Trimming cost V 0 bases and J 3 bases, with 11 bases left between them. Germline V gene lookup returns CDR1 MGHRA and CDR2 YSYEKL. CDR3 protein: CASSQDLGRKETQYF. The CDR3 nucleotides are TGCGCCAGCAGCCAAGATCTGGGCAGAAAAGAGACCCAGTACTTC.

This CDR3 is CASSADRVNEQYF. In DNA form, the CDR3 reads TGTGCCAGCAGCGCCGACAGGGTAAACGAGCAGTACTTC. This chain uses TRBV7-2 with TRBJ2-7; TRBD1 aligns across 7 bases. The CDR3 runs 13 residues. Germline CDR1 is SGHTA and CDR2 is FQGNSA. With 5 bases clipped from V and 5 bases from J, the junction kept 6 bases outside the gene matches.